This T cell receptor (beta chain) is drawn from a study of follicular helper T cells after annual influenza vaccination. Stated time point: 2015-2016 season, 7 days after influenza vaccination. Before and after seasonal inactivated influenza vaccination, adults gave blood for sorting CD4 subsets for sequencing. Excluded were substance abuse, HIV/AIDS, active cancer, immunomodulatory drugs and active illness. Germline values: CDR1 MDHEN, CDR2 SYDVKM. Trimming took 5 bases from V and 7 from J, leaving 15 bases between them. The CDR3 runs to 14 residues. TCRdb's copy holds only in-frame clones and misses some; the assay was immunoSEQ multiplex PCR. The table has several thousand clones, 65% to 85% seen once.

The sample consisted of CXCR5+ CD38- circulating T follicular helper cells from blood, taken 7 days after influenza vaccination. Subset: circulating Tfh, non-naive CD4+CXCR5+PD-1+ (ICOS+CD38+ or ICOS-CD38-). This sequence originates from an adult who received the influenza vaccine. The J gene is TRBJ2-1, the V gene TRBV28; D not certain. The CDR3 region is CASSLLPLENEQFF. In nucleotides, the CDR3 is TGTGCCAGCAGTCTACTCCCCTTAGAGAATGAGCAGTTCTTC. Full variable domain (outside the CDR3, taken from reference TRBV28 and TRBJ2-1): DVKVTQSSRYLVKRTGEKVFLECVQDMDHENMFWYRQDPGLGLRLIYFSYDVKMKEKGDIPEGYSVSREKKERFSLILESASTNQTSMYLCASSLLPLENEQFFGPGTRLTVL.